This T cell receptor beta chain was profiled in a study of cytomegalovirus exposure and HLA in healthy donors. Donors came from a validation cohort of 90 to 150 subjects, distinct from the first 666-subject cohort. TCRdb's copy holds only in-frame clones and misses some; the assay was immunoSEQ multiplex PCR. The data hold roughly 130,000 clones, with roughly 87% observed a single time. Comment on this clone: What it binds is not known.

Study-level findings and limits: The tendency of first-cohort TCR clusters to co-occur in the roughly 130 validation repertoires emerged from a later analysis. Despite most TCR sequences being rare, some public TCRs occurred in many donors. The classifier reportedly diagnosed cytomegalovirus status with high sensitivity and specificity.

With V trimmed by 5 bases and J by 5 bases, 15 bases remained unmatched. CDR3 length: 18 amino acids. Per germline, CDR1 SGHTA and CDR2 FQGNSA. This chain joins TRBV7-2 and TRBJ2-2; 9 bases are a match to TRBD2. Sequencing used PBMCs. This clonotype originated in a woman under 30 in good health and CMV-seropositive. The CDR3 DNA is TGTGCCAGCAGCAATACCCTGTCTGCGGGGGGGCGAACCGGGGAGCTGTTTTTT. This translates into CASSNTLSAGGRTGELFF.